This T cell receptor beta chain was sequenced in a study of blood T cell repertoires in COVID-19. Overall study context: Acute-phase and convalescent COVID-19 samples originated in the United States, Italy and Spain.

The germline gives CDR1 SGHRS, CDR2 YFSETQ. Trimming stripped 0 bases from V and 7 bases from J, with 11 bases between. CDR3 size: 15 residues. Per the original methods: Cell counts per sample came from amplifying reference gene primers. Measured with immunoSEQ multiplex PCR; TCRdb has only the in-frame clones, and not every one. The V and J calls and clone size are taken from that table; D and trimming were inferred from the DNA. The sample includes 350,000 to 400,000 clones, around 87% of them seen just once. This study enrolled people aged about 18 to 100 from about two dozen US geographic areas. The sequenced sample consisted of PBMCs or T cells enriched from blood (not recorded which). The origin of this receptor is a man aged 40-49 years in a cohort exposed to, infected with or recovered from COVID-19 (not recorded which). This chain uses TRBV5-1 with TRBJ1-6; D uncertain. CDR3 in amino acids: CASSLAGLSNSPLHF. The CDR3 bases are TGCGCCAGCAGCTTGGCTGGACTGTCAAATTCACCCCTCCACTTT.